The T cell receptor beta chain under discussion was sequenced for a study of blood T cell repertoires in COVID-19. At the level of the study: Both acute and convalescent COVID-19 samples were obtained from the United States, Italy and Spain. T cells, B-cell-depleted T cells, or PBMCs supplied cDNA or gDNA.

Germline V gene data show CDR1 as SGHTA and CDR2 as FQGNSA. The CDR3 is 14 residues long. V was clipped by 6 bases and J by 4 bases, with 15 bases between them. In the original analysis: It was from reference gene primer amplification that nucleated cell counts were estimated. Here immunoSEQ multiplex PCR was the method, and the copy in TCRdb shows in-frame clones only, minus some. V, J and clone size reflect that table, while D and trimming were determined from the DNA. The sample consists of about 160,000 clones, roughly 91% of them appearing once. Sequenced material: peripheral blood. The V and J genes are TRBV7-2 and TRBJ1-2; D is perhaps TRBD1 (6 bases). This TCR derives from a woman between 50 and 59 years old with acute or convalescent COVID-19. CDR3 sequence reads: CASRPQQGSYGYTF. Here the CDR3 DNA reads TGTGCCAGCAGGCCTCAACAGGGATCCTATGGCTACACCTTC.